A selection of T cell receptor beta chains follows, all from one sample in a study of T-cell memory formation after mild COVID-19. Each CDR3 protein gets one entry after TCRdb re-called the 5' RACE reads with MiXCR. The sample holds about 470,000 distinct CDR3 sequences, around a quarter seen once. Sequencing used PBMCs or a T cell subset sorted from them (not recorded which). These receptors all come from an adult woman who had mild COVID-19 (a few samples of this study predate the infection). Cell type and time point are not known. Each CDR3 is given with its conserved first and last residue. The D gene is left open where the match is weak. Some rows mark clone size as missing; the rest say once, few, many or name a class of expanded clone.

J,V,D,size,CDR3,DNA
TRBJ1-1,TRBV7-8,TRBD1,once,CASSLGIQGVGTFF,TGTGCCAGCAGCTTAGGGATACAGGGGGTCGGAACTTTCTTT
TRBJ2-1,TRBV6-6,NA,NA,CASSSRGGRLDEQFF,TGTGCCAGCAGTTCCCGGGGCGGCCGATTGGATGAGCAGTTCTTC
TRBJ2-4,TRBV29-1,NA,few,CSVERGNKNIQYF,TGCAGCGTGGAAAGGGGCAACAAAAACATTCAGTACTTC
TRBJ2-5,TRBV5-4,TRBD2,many,CASSLAGGLQETQYF,TGTGCCAGCAGCTTGGCGGGGGGGCTCCAAGAGACCCAGTACTTC
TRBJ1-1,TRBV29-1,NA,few,CSGRSDYEAFF,TGCAGCGGGAGAAGTGATTATGAAGCTTTCTTT
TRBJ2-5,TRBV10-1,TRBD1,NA,CASSASVYRDRKEQAAEETQYF,TGCGCCAGCAGTGCCTCAGTTTATCGGGACAGGAAAGAACAAGCCGCGGAAGAGACCCAGTACTTC
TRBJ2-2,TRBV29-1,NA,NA,CSVVTGSSNTGELFF,TGCAGCGTGGTAACAGGGTCCTCGAACACCGGGGAGCTGTTTTTT
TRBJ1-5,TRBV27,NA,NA,CASSFGYQPQHF,TGTGCCAGCAGTTTTGGGTATCAGCCCCAGCATTTT
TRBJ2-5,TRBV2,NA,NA,CASSVTGLETQYF,TGTGCCAGCAGCGTTACAGGGTTGGAGACCCAGTACTTC
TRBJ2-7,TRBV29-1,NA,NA,CSVEQDAYEQYF,TGCAGCGTTGAACAGGACGCCTACGAGCAGTACTTC
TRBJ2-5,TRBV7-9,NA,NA,CASSAGGQKETQYF,TGTGCCAGCAGCGCAGGGGGGCAGAAAGAGACCCAGTACTTC
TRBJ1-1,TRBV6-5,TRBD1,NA,CASSYVHGQDSAFF,TGTGCCAGCAGTTACGTCCATGGACAGGACTCAGCTTTCTTT
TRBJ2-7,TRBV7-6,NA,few,CASSGWGGHEQYF,TGTGCCAGCAGCGGGTGGGGAGGCCACGAGCAGTACTTC
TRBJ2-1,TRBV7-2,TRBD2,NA,CASSSRPGLEPYNEQFF,TGTGCCAGCAGCTCTAGGCCGGGACTAGAGCCCTACAATGAGCAGTTCTTC
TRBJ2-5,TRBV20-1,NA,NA,CSARVGGAVGTQYF,TGCAGTGCTAGAGTTGGTGGGGCAGTGGGGACCCAGTACTTC
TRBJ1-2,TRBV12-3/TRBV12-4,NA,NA,CASSFGNQRGYTF,TGTGCCAGCAGTTTCGGGAACCAGAGGGGCTACACCTTC
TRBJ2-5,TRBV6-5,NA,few,CASSSPGQGTQYF,TGTGCCAGCAGTTCCCCGGGTCAGGGGACCCAGTACTTC
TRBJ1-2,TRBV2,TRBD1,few,CASSADRVNGYTF,TGTGCCAGCAGTGCGGACAGGGTCAACGGCTACACCTTC
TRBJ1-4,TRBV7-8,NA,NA,CASSSSGQRANEKLFF,TGTGCCAGCAGCTCTTCCGGACAGCGGGCTAATGAAAAACTGTTTTTT
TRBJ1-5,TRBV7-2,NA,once,CASSLGRTNQPQHF,TGTGCCAGCAGCTTAGGACGGACCAATCAGCCCCAGCATTTT
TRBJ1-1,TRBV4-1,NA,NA,CASSRGFGNTEAFF,TGCGCCAGCAGCCGAGGGTTTGGGAACACTGAAGCTTTCTTT
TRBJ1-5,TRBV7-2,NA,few,CASSLVVGGNQPQHF,TGTGCCAGCAGCTTAGTGGTGGGTGGCAATCAGCCCCAGCATTTT
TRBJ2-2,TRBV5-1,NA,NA,CASSLYSLELFF,TGCGCCAGCAGCTTGTATTCCCTAGAGCTGTTTTTT
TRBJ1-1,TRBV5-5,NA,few,CASSLEQGGFLYNTEAFF,TGTGCCAGCAGCTTGGAACAGGGAGGGTTTCTTTATAACACTGAAGCTTTCTTT
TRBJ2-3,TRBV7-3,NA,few,CASSLDLSDTQYF,TGTGCCAGCAGCTTAGATCTGTCAGATACGCAGTATTTT
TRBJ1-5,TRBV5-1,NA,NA,CASSLMMDQPQHF,TGCGCCAGCAGCTTGATGATGGATCAGCCCCAGCATTTT
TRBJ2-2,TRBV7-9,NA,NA,CASTPAGFQSGELFF,TGTGCCAGCACCCCGGCGGGCTTCCAATCCGGGGAGCTGTTTTTT
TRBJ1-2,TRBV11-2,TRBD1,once,CASSPLQGAGGYTF,TGTGCCAGCAGCCCCTTACAGGGGGCGGGAGGCTACACCTTC
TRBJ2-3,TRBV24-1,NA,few,CATSDLEDGRDTQYF,TGTGCCACCAGTGATTTAGAGGACGGACGAGATACGCAGTATTTT
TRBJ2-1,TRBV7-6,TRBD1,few,CASSDRDRGFSF,TGTGCCAGCAGCGACCGGGACAGGGGGTTCTCCTTC
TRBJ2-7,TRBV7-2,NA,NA,CASSLAEGDEQYF,TGTGCCAGCAGCTTAGCGGAGGGTGACGAGCAGTACTTC
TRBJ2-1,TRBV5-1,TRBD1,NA,CASSPGTAFLNEQFF,TGCGCCAGCAGCCCCGGGACAGCATTTTTGAATGAGCAGTTCTTC
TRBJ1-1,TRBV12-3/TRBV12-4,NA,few,CASTLGGVGVGTEAFF,TGTGCCAGCACTCTAGGTGGGGTTGGGGTCGGCACTGAAGCTTTCTTT
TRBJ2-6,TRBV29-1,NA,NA,CSVYYRGANVLTF,TGCAGCGTCTATTACCGTGGGGCCAACGTCCTGACTTTC
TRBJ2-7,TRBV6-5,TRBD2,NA,CASSSLAGAGEQYF,TGTGCCAGCAGTTCGTTAGCGGGAGCGGGGGAGCAGTACTTC
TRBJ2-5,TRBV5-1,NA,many,CASSLNQETQYF,TGCGCCAGCAGCTTGAACCAAGAGACCCAGTACTTC
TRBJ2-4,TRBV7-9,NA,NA,CASSLEQTKNIQYF,TGTGCCAGCAGCTTAGAACAGACCAAAAACATTCAGTACTTC
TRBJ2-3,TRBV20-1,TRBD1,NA,CSAREQGPDTQYF,TGCAGTGCTAGAGAACAGGGGCCGGATACGCAGTATTTT
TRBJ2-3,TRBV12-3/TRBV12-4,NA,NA,CASSLGSGLGTDTQYF,TGTGCCAGCAGTTTAGGATCAGGGTTGGGGACAGATACGCAGTATTTT
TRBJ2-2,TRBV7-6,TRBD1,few,CASRPDRGQWTGELFF,TGTGCCAGCAGACCGGACAGGGGGCAGTGGACCGGGGAGCTGTTTTTT
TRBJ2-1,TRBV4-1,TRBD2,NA,CASSQSPRLGAGAVSYNEQFF,TGCGCCAGCAGCCAAAGCCCCAGATTAGGAGCGGGGGCCGTCTCCTACAATGAGCAGTTCTTC
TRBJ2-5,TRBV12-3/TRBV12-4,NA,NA,CASTGVVEETQYF,TGTGCCTCTACCGGCGTAGTTGAAGAGACCCAGTACTTC
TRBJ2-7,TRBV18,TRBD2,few,CASSPELAGTYEQYF,TGTGCCAGCTCACCAGAGCTAGCGGGGACTTACGAGCAGTACTTC
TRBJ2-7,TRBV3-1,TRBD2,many,CASSQGTSSIYEQYF,TGTGCCAGCAGCCAAGGGACTAGCAGCATCTACGAGCAGTACTTC
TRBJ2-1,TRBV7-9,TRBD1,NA,CASSVPGQLYNEQFF,TGTGCCAGCAGCGTGCCGGGACAGCTCTACAATGAGCAGTTCTTC
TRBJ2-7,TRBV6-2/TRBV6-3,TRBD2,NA,CASSRLTSGNKEQYF,TGTGCCAGCAGCCGGCTAACTAGCGGCAATAAGGAGCAGTACTTC
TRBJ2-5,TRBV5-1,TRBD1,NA,CASSLGDSRQETQYF,TGCGCCAGCAGCTTGGGGGACAGTCGGCAAGAGACCCAGTACTTC
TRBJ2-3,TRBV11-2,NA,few,CASSLSRASTDTQYF,TGTGCCAGCAGCTTATCCAGGGCGAGCACAGATACGCAGTATTTT
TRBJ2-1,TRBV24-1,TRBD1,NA,CATSAQTPGQGAAYNEQFF,TGTGCCACCAGTGCCCAAACCCCGGGACAGGGGGCTGCCTACAATGAGCAGTTCTTC
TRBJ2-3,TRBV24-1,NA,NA,CATSGGGTDTKYF,TGTGCCACCAGTGGAGGGGGAACAGATACGAAGTATTTT
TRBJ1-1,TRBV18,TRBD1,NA,CASSRREGAAEAFF,TGTGCCAGCTCACGACGGGAGGGGGCCGCTGAAGCTTTCTTT
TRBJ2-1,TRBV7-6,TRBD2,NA,CASSLAIRTSGGAQQFF,TGTGCCAGCAGCTTAGCGATAAGGACTAGCGGGGGGGCCCAGCAGTTCTTC
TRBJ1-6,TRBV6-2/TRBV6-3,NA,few,CASSYVATTTPNSPLHF,TGTGCCAGCAGTTACGTCGCGACAACCACTCCGAATTCACCCCTCCACTTT
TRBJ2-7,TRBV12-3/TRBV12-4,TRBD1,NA,CATKGAGVYEQYF,TGTGCCACCAAGGGGGCTGGAGTCTACGAGCAGTACTTC
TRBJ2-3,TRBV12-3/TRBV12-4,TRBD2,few,CASSPEGGGAIGTDTQYF,TGTGCCAGCAGCCCTGAAGGCGGGGGGGCTATTGGCACAGATACGCAGTATTTT
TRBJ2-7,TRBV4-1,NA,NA,CASSQATGNEQYF,TGCGCCAGCAGCCAGGCTACTGGGAACGAGCAGTACTTC
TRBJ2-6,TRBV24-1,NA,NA,CATSDTASKNGANVLTF,TGTGCCACCAGTGATACTGCCTCTAAGAATGGGGCCAACGTCCTGACTTTC
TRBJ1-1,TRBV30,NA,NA,CAWRPRGNTEAFF,TGTGCCTGGAGGCCAAGGGGGAACACTGAAGCTTTCTTT
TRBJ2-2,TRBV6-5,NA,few,CASSYSFRDVYIGELFF,TGTGCCAGCAGTTACTCGTTTCGGGACGTATACATCGGGGAGCTGTTTTTT